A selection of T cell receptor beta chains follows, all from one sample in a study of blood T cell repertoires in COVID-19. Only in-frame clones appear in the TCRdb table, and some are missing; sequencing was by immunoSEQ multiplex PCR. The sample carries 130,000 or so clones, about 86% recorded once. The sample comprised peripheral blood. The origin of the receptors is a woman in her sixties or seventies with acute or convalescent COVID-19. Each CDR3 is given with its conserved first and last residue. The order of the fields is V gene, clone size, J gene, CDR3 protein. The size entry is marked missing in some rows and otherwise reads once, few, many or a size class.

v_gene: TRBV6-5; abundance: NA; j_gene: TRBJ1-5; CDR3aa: CASRGTGGDQPQHF
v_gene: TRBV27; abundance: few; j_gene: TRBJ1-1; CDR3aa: CASRDRGLNTEAFF
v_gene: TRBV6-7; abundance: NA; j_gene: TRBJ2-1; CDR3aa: CASSYPRSYNEQFF
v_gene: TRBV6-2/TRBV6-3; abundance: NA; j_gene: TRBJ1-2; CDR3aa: CASSYLGQGANGYTF
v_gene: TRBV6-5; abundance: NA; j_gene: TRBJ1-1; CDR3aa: CASARNTEAFF
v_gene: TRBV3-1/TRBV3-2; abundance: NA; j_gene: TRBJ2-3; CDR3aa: CASSQGLAGGQDTQYF
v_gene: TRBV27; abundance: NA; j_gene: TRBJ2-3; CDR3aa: CASSTGGHTDTQYF
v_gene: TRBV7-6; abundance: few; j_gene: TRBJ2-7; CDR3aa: CASSLEDRALLREQYF
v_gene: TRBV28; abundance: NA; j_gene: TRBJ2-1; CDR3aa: CASSPRLAGGYNEQFF
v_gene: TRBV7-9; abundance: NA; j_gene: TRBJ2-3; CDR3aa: CASSLVSGGPTDTQYF
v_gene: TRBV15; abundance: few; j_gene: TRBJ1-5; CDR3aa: CATSRDRVLNQPQHF
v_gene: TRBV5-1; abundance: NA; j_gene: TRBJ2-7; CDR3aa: CASSSSGTLSYEQYF
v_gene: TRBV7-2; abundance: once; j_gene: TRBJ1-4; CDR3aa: CASRDRPTNEKLFF